The 30 T cell receptor beta chains below were found in one sample sequenced in a study of blood T cell repertoires in COVID-19. Measured with immunoSEQ multiplex PCR; TCRdb has only the in-frame clones, and not every one. Here the sample spans 250,000 to 350,000 clones, 80% to 95% being singletons. Sequenced sample: peripheral blood. The receptor source for this set is a woman between 25 and 40 years old with COVID-19, enrolled during active disease.

The V gene is TRBV18, the J gene TRBJ1-3; 7 bases align to TRBD1. The germline CDR1 and CDR2 sequences are KGHSH and LQKENI. V lost 6 bases, J lost 0 bases, and 5 bases stayed unmatched. This CDR3 comprises 15 residues. CDR3 region: CASSIRQGSGNTIYF. For the CDR3, the DNA is TGTGCCAGCTCCATCCGACAGGGCTCTGGAAACACCATATATTTT.

A few counts support this clone. The rearrangement links TRBV20-1 to TRBJ2-5; D is unresolved. Trimming took off 5 bases at V and 5 bases at J, with 9 bases between the two ends. The CDR3 loop spans 11 amino acids. CDR1 is DFQATT and CDR2 is SNEGSKA in the germline V gene (reference sequence). The DNA for the CDR3 is TGCAGTGCTTCCCCAAGCGAGACCCAGTACTTC. It translates to CSASPSETQYF.

The chain combines TRBV29-1 with TRBJ2-7; 7 bases align to TRBD2. The CDR3 consists of 13 residues. The V gene's germline CDR1 is SQVTM and CDR2 ANQGSEA. J gave up 3 bases and V 2 bases, and 4 bases lay outside the gene matches. In DNA, the CDR3 is TGCAGCGTTGAAAGCCTAGCGGACTACGAGCAGTACTTC. Translated: CSVESLADYEQYF.

This chain links TRBV6-4 with TRBJ1-3; 10 positions agree with TRBD1. CDR1 is MRHNA, CDR2 SNTAGT, per germline. The CDR3 loop spans 18 amino acids. Losses at the gene ends were 4 bases for V and 0 bases for J; bases not matched to a gene: 9. CDR3: CASSVAGTGDFSGNTIYF. CDR3 DNA: TGTGCCAGCAGTGTTGCCGGGACAGGGGACTTCTCTGGAAACACCATATATTTT.

This clone was counted only a few times. J is TRBJ2-1 and V is TRBV11-2, with a weak D call TRBD1 (7 bases). Between the trimmed V and J ends, which lost 2 bases and 7 bases, there was a span of 18 bases. The CDR3 has 16 amino acids. CDR1 is SGHAT, CDR2 FQNNGV, per germline. This chain's CDR3 is CASSLRGDRGWNEQFF. Here the CDR3 DNA reads TGTGCCAGCAGCTTACGCGGGGACAGAGGCTGGAATGAGCAGTTCTTC.

This clone was picked up a small number of times. This sequence joins TRBV5-1 and TRBJ2-7, with TRBD1 as a possible D gene (6 bases). V lost 0 bases and J 2 bases, leaving 12 bases between the germline ends. This CDR3 has 15 amino acids. Germline V gene lookup returns CDR1 SGHRS and CDR2 YFSETQ. This CDR3 is CASSLGRDIPYEQYF. As DNA, the CDR3 is TGCGCCAGCAGCTTGGGCCGGGACATCCCCTACGAGCAGTACTTC.

The V call is TRBV5-4, the J call TRBJ2-7, with D tentatively TRBD1 (6 bases). Germline V gene data show CDR1 as SGHNT and CDR2 as YYREEE (reference sequence). The CDR3 is 13 amino acids. Trimming took off 3 bases at V and 0 bases at J, with 7 bases between the two ends. The CDR3 here is CASSWTASYEQYF. In nucleotides, the CDR3 is TGTGCCAGCAGCTGGACAGCCTCCTACGAGCAGTACTTC. Supplemented by reference TRBV5-4 and TRBJ2-7, the full variable domain reads ETGVTQSPTHLIKTRGQQVTLRCSSQSGHNTVSWYQQALGQGPQFIFQYYREEENGRGNFPPRFSGLQFPNYSSELNVNALELDDSALYLCASSWTASYEQYFGPGTRLTVT.

V usage is TRBV9 and J usage is TRBJ2-1, with 11 bases matching TRBD2. With V trimmed by 4 bases and J by 15 bases, 6 bases remained unmatched. This CDR3 is built from 12 residues. Germline loops: CDR1 SGDLS, CDR2 YYNGEE. The CDR3 loop reads CASSPGTSGMFF. The CDR3 region has the DNA TGTGCCAGCAGCCCCGGGACTAGCGGAATGTTCTTC.

This chain uses TRBV2 with TRBJ1-1; TRBD1 might be the D (6 bases). The CDR3 extends over 14 amino acids. CDR1 is SNHLY, CDR2 FYNNEI, per germline. The germline V and J ends were trimmed by 6 bases and 0 bases, with 11 bases remaining between them. CDR3: CASSAQGLNTEAFF. The CDR3 DNA reads as TGTGCCAGCAGCGCACAGGGACTGAACACTGAAGCTTTCTTT. The variable domain in full, completed from reference TRBV2 and TRBJ1-1, reads EPEVTQTPSHQVTQMGQEVILRCVPISNHLYFYWYRQILGQKVEFLVSFYNNEISEKSEIFDDQFSVERPDGSNFTLKIRSTKLEDSAMYFCASSAQGLNTEAFFGQGTRLTVV.

This chain links TRBV7-2 with TRBJ2-4; D remains ambiguous. Trimming took 3 bases from V and 7 from J, leaving 7 bases between them. Germline assignment: CDR1 SGHTA and CDR2 FQGNSA. This CDR3 has 12 amino acids. CDR3 nucleotide sequence: TGTGCCAGCAGCTTTCTTCTTAACATTCAGTACTTC. This encodes CASSFLLNIQYF. Filled out from reference TRBV7-2 and TRBJ2-4, the complete variable domain reads GAGVSQSPSNKVTEKGKDVELRCDPISGHTALYWYRQSLGQGLEFLIYFQGNSAPDKSGLPSDRFSAERTGGSVSTLTIQRTQQEDSAVYLCASSFLLNIQYFGAGTRLSVL.

The J gene is TRBJ2-3, the V gene TRBV24-1; TRBD2 aligns across 9 bases. Germline CDR1 reads KGHDR; CDR2 reads SFDVKD. The J segment lost 4 bases and the V segment lost 3 bases, leaving 4 bases of the junction unmatched. CDR3 length: 15 amino acids. As DNA, the CDR3 is TGTGCCACCAGTGATGGTGCGGGAGGGCCAGATACGCAGTATTTT. Translating it yields CATSDGAGGPDTQYF.

The chain joins TRBV2 to TRBJ1-3; tentatively, D is TRBD1 (6 bases). Trimming removed 8 bases from V and 0 bases from J, with 20 bases in between. The germline gives CDR1 SNHLY, CDR2 FYNNEI. This CDR3 is built from 17 residues. The CDR3 here is CASWGGHGAVSGNTIYF. The DNA for the CDR3 is TGTGCCAGCTGGGGGGGACATGGGGCCGTCTCTGGAAACACCATATATTTT.

The chain has TRBV4-1 and TRBJ1-3; the match to TRBD1 covers 7 bases. The V gene's germline CDR1 is MGHRA and CDR2 YSYEKL. The CDR3 has 14 residues. V was clipped by 4 bases and J by 12 bases; unmatched bases: 12. As DNA, the CDR3 is TGCGCCAGCAGCCGCGACAGGGCCGGAGACATCATATATTTT. This sequence encodes CASSRDRAGDIIYF.

This clone was detected once. The J gene is TRBJ2-5, the V gene TRBV20-1; D not resolved. Germline CDR1 and CDR2: DFQATT and SNEGSKA (reference sequence). V was shortened by 7 bases and J by 0 bases, with 6 bases between the two germline ends. The CDR3 loop spans 11 amino acids. As DNA, the CDR3 is TGCAGTGGACAAGACCAAGAGACCCAGTACTTC. Amino acids: CSGQDQETQYF.

This rearrangement joins TRBV5-1 to TRBJ2-3; 10 nucleotides line up with TRBD1. Germline V gene data show CDR1 as SGHRS and CDR2 as YFSETQ. CDR3 length: 15 residues. Losses at the gene ends were 4 bases for V and 3 bases for J; bases not matched to a gene: 5. The CDR3 coding sequence is TGCGCCAGCAGCCCTCGGGACAGGGGTACAGATACGCAGTATTTT. As protein: CASSPRDRGTDTQYF.

The sample holds a few counts of this clone. V usage is TRBV15 and J usage is TRBJ1-5, with a tentative D call TRBD1 (5 bases). Trimming left V 1 base short and J 0 bases short, with 13 bases between. CDR3 length: 17 residues. The germline V gene encodes CDR1 LNHNV and CDR2 YYDKDF (reference sequence). The CDR3 here is CATSRGRGFGSNQPQHF. Written as DNA, the CDR3 is TGTGCCACCAGCAGAGGGCGGGGGTTTGGTAGCAATCAGCCCCAGCATTTT.

The rearrangement links TRBV6-6 to TRBJ2-1; D may be TRBD2 (6 bases). Germline lookup yields CDR1 MNHNY and CDR2 SVGAGI (reference sequence). The CDR3 length is 15 residues. V lost 6 bases and J lost 4, with 16 bases in between. DNA of the CDR3: TGTGCCAGCAGCCAGGGACTGGGTGGGTACAATGAGCAGTTCTTC. Translation: CASSQGLGGYNEQFF.

The CDR3 DNA reads TGTGCCAGCCTGGGCGGGGCCAAGAATGAGCAGTTCTTC. Residues: CASLGGAKNEQFF. V and J are TRBV3-1 (or the pseudogene TRBV3-2) and TRBJ2-1, with D tentatively TRBD2 (6 bases). Deletions cut 8 bases from V and 7 bases from J, with 15 bases between. The CDR3 runs to 13 residues. Germline CDR1 reads LGHDT; CDR2 reads YNNKEL (reference sequence).

This chain connects TRBV5-4 to TRBJ1-6; a weak D match, TRBD1 (6 bases). The germline V and J ends were trimmed by 4 bases and 5 bases, with 13 bases remaining between them. The germline V gene has CDR1 SGHNT and CDR2 YYREEE (reference sequence). This CDR3 is built from 15 residues. The CDR3 protein is CASSVGTLDNSPLHF. CDR3 nucleotides: TGTGCCAGCAGCGTAGGGACACTAGATAATTCACCCCTCCACTTT. Based on the CDR3 plus reference TRBV5-4 and TRBJ1-6, the full variable domain is ETGVTQSPTHLIKTRGQQVTLRCSSQSGHNTVSWYQQALGQGPQFIFQYYREEENGRGNFPPRFSGLQFPNYSSELNVNALELDDSALYLCASSVGTLDNSPLHFGNGTRLTVT.

The chain has TRBV7-8 and TRBJ2-7, with a tentative D call TRBD1 (6 bases). The germline gives CDR1 SGHVS, CDR2 FQNEAQ. With 3 bases removed from V and 0 bases from J, the gap between germline ends came to 15 bases. The length of the CDR3 is 16 residues. CDR3: CASSFKQGLSSYEQYF. The CDR3 DNA sequence: TGTGCCAGCAGCTTTAAACAGGGTTTAAGCTCCTACGAGCAGTACTTC.

This chain connects TRBV6-1 to TRBJ2-7; the D gene is possibly TRBD1 (5 bases). CDR1 and CDR2 from the germline V gene are MNHNS and SASEGT. Trimming removed 2 bases from V and 2 bases from J, with 13 bases in between. CDR3 length: 15 residues. CDR3 nucleotides: TGTGCCAGCAGTGAAAGCGTGACAGAAGCCTACGAGCAGTACTTC. The encoded protein is CASSESVTEAYEQYF.

The rearrangement links TRBV27 to TRBJ2-2, with unresolved D. V lost 4 bases and J 5 bases, leaving 11 bases between the germline ends. CDR1 MNHEY and CDR2 SMNVEV come from the germline V gene (reference sequence). The CDR3 length is 14 residues. CDR3 sequence (DNA): TGTGCCAGCAGTTCCCCCAGTATGACCGGGGAGCTGTTTTTT. Protein product: CASSSPSMTGELFF.

The rearrangement joins TRBV19 to TRBJ1-1, with D possibly TRBD1 on 6 matching bases. The ends were cut back, 1 base at V and 10 bases at J, with 10 bases in the middle. The CDR3 is 12 residues long. Germline CDR1 is LNHDA and CDR2 is SQIVND (reference sequence). DNA of the CDR3: TGTGCCAGTAGTATAGGACAGGCCGGAGCTTTCTTT. Protein: CASSIGQAGAFF.

This chain links TRBV9 with TRBJ1-5; the match to TRBD1 covers 7 bases. The germline V gene has CDR1 SGDLS and CDR2 YYNGEE. There are 15 residues in the CDR3. V shed 4 bases and J 4 bases; nucleotides not matched to a gene: 8. The CDR3 spells CASSPGTAANQPQHF. In DNA, the CDR3 is TGTGCCAGCAGCCCTGGGACAGCGGCTAATCAGCCCCAGCATTTT.

This chain connects TRBV28 to TRBJ2-7; TRBD2 is a possible D gene (5 bases). The CDR3 has 13 residues. V was clipped by 6 bases and J by 2 bases, with 11 bases between them. Germline lookup yields CDR1 MDHEN and CDR2 SYDVKM. In nucleotides, the CDR3 is TGTGCCAGCAGGGGAGCGCCTGCCTACGAGCAGTACTTC. It codes for CASRGAPAYEQYF.

The chain combines TRBV5-1 with TRBJ2-7; no definite D call. The CDR3 has 15 residues. The germline gives CDR1 SGHRS, CDR2 YFSETQ. V gave up 0 bases and J gave up 6 bases, with 16 bases separating them. CDR3 nucleotides: TGCGCCAGCAGCTTGGAGCCCAGGTACTCGAGCGAGCAGTACTTC. It codes for CASSLEPRYSSEQYF. Variable domain in full (rest from reference TRBV5-1 and TRBJ2-7): KAGVTQTPRYLIKTRGQQVTLSCSPISGHRSVSWYQQTPGQGLQFLFEYFSETQRNKGNFPGRFSGRQFSNSRSEMNVSTLELGDSALYLCASSLEPRYSSEQYFGPGTRLTVT.

The chain couples TRBV6-2 or TRBV6-3 to TRBJ2-7; D perhaps matches TRBD1 (6 bases). V lost 0 bases and J 2 bases, leaving 11 bases between the germline ends. The germline V gene encodes CDR1 MNHEY and CDR2 SVGEGT. The CDR3 is 15 residues long. The CDR3 reads CASSYSGQLTYEQYF. In DNA, the CDR3 is TGTGCCAGCAGTTACTCCGGACAGCTTACCTACGAGCAGTACTTC.

The chain couples TRBV11-2 to TRBJ1-1; D remains ambiguous. CDR3 length: 11 amino acids. The germline V gene encodes CDR1 SGHAT and CDR2 FQNNGV. V was shortened by 2 bases and J by 8 bases, with 6 bases between the two germline ends. CDR3 coding DNA: TGTGCCAGCAGCTTAAGCCGGGAAGCTTTCTTT. The encoded protein is CASSLSREAFF.

The rearrangement uses TRBV5-1 and TRBJ1-6, with 7 bases aligning to TRBD1. Germline assignment: CDR1 SGHRS and CDR2 YFSETQ. This CDR3 has 16 amino acids. The V and J ends lost 0 bases and 2 bases, in that order; junction bases with no gene match: 2. The CDR3 is CASSLETGTYNSPLHF. The DNA of the CDR3 is TGCGCCAGCAGCTTGGAGACAGGGACCTATAATTCACCCCTCCACTTT. Using reference TRBV5-1 and TRBJ1-6 for the parts outside the CDR3, the full variable domain is KAGVTQTPRYLIKTRGQQVTLSCSPISGHRSVSWYQQTPGQGLQFLFEYFSETQRNKGNFPGRFSGRQFSNSRSEMNVSTLELGDSALYLCASSLETGTYNSPLHFGNGTRLTVT.

The gene calls are TRBV3-1 (or the pseudogene TRBV3-2) and TRBJ1-1, with 7 positions matching TRBD1. Losses at the gene ends were 4 bases for V and 2 bases for J; bases not matched to a gene: 4. The CDR3 length is 14 residues. The V gene's germline CDR1 is LGHDT and CDR2 YNNKEL (reference sequence). CDR3 DNA: TGTGCCAGCAGCCCCCGGGACAGAAACACTGAAGCTTTCTTT. Translated: CASSPRDRNTEAFF.